Shown below are 23 T cell receptor beta chains from a single sample sequenced in a study of T-cell reconstitution after alpha-beta-depleted transplantation in children. Using unique molecular identifiers, the investigators prepared the TCRbeta library. TCRdb independently ran MiXCR on the PCR reads; one entry per CDR3 protein. The table shows 200,000 to 250,000 distinct CDR3 sequences, with approximately 9.9% occurring only once. The sample in question was PBMCs from the stem cell graft donor, obtained from the stem cell graft. These receptors were collected from a human donor who donated a stem cell graft to a child with SCID.

This clonotype was counted at least ten times. The chain combines TRBV9 with TRBJ1-1; 10 bases are shared with TRBD1. The CDR3 sequence is 19 residues long. Trimming cost V 4 bases and J 1 base; bases outside gene matches: 16. Looked up from germline, CDR1 is SGDLS and CDR2 is YYNGEE. The CDR3 region has the DNA TGTGCCAGCAGCCAAGAATACGGGACAGGGGCGCTTAGGAACACTGAAGCTTTCTTT. Protein sequence: CASSQEYGTGALRNTEAFF.

Ten or more counts support this clonotype. This sequence joins TRBV2 and TRBJ1-1; 7 bases agree with TRBD1. The CDR3 covers 13 residues. CDR1 SNHLY and CDR2 FYNNEI come from the germline V gene. The ends lost 7 bases at V and 9 bases at J; junction bases unmatched: 11. The CDR3 spells CASTNDSGQKAFF. The CDR3 nucleotides are TGTGCCAGCACCAACGATTCGGGACAGAAAGCTTTCTTT.

This chain uses TRBV3-1 with TRBJ2-1; 7 nucleotides line up with TRBD2. Per germline, CDR1 LGHDT and CDR2 YNNKEL (reference sequence). With 11 bases clipped from V and 9 bases from J, the junction kept 19 bases outside the gene matches. CDR3 size: 15 residues. This CDR3 is CACCPTQRGLSEQFF. Here the CDR3 DNA reads TGTGCCTGCTGCCCAACCCAGCGGGGTCTTTCTGAGCAGTTCTTC.

This clonotype was counted only a few times. This chain uses TRBV4-2 with TRBJ1-1; D unresolved. This CDR3 comprises 17 residues. Trimming pared 1 base from V and 3 bases from J, leaving 18 bases between. Per germline, CDR1 LGHNA and CDR2 YNFKEQ. This CDR3 is CASSQVYVKSWDTEAFF. In nucleotides, the CDR3 is TGTGCCAGCAGCCAAGTCTACGTTAAGTCATGGGACACTGAAGCTTTCTTT.

Many counts were recorded for this clonotype. V gene TRBV4-2 combines with J gene TRBJ2-3; a weak D match, TRBD2 (6 bases). Germline V gene sequence: CDR1 LGHNA, CDR2 YNFKEQ. V dropped 4 bases and J dropped 0 bases, with 14 bases sitting between them. The CDR3 spans 16 residues. CDR3 residues: CASSRTSGTSTDTQYF. DNA for the CDR3: TGTGCCAGCAGCCGAACCTCCGGGACTAGCACAGATACGCAGTATTTT.

This clonotype has a count of ten or more. The chain links TRBV7-8 to TRBJ2-2, with 9 bases lining up with TRBD1. This CDR3 has 16 amino acids. Looked up from germline, CDR1 is SGHVS and CDR2 is FQNEAQ. Germline trimming cut 2 bases from V and 4 bases from J; bases unmatched to any gene: 5. CDR3 region: CASSLRNRGLTGELFF. In DNA form, the CDR3 reads TGTGCCAGCAGCTTAAGGAACAGGGGGCTCACCGGGGAGCTGTTTTTT.

This clonotype was detected many times. J is TRBJ2-1 and V is TRBV5-1, with 7 bases identical to TRBD1. CDR1 and CDR2 from the germline V gene are SGHRS and YFSETQ. Trimming at V came to 4 bases and at J to 4 bases, leaving 8 bases not matched to a gene. There are 15 residues in the CDR3. The CDR3 loop reads CASSQRQGNYNEQFF. The CDR3 DNA follows: TGCGCCAGCAGCCAGAGACAGGGCAATTACAATGAGCAGTTCTTC. Filled out from reference TRBV5-1 and TRBJ2-1, the complete variable domain reads KAGVTQTPRYLIKTRGQQVTLSCSPISGHRSVSWYQQTPGQGLQFLFEYFSETQRNKGNFPGRFSGRQFSNSRSEMNVSTLELGDSALYLCASSQRQGNYNEQFFGPGTRLTVL.

This clonotype was observed at least ten times. The chain employs TRBV15 and TRBJ2-7, with D unresolved. The V gene lost 0 bases and the J gene lost 2 bases, with 2 bases spanning the gap. Germline V gene lookup returns CDR1 LNHNV and CDR2 YYDKDF (reference sequence). The CDR3 contains 12 residues. CDR3 nucleotides: TGTGCCACCAGCAGAGACACCTACGAGCAGTACTTC. Amino acids: CATSRDTYEQYF.

This clonotype was picked up many times. The chain couples TRBV27 to TRBJ1-1, with D possibly being TRBD1 (6 bases). In germline, CDR1 is MNHEY, CDR2 SMNVEV (reference sequence). The V gene lost 4 bases and the J gene lost 0 bases, with 12 bases spanning the gap. The CDR3 spans 15 residues. The CDR3 region is CASSSWDILNTEAFF. CDR3 DNA sequence: TGTGCCAGCAGTTCATGGGACATCTTGAACACTGAAGCTTTCTTT.

This clonotype came up many times. The chain has TRBV24-1 and TRBJ2-1; weak D call: TRBD1 (6 bases). Germline CDR1 reads KGHDR; CDR2 reads SFDVKD. The CDR3 has 18 amino acids. Trimming took off 4 bases at V and 7 bases at J, with 25 bases between the two ends. The CDR3 here is CATSESQGHLDVGNEQFF. For the CDR3, the DNA is TGTGCCACCAGTGAATCTCAGGGGCACCTAGATGTTGGAAATGAGCAGTTCTTC.

Ten or more counts support this clonotype. The CDR3 loop reads CASSFLDRNTGELFF. The DNA for the CDR3 is TGCGCCAGCAGCTTCTTGGACAGGAACACCGGGGAGCTGTTTTTT. This chain uses TRBV5-1 with TRBJ2-2; D possibly corresponds to TRBD1 (6 bases). The CDR3 loop spans 15 amino acids. The germline V and J ends were trimmed by 2 bases and 1 base, with 9 bases remaining between them. Per germline, CDR1 SGHRS and CDR2 YFSETQ.

This clonotype was counted many times. The chain links TRBV20-1 to TRBJ2-2, with 11 bases identical to TRBD2. Germline V gene data show CDR1 as DFQATT and CDR2 as SNEGSKA (reference sequence). This CDR3 contains 15 residues. V trimming: 6 bases; J trimming: 5 bases; junction bases outside the gene matches: 8. CDR3 sequence reads: CSASLSGGVTGELFF. As DNA, the CDR3 is TGCAGTGCCTCACTTAGCGGGGGGGTGACCGGGGAGCTGTTTTTT.

In this sample, this clonotype turned up many times. The rearrangement uses TRBV6-1 and TRBJ1-2; 7 bases map to TRBD1. CDR3 size: 13 residues. V lost 5 bases to trimming and J lost 8 bases; unmatched junction nucleotides: 8. From germline, CDR1 is MNHNS and CDR2 SASEGT. The CDR3 coding sequence is TGTGCCAGCAGTACCCGGACAGGTTTCGGCTACACCTTC. Its translation is CASSTRTGFGYTF.

This clonotype occurred many times. V and J are TRBV6-4 and TRBJ2-3, with D maybe TRBD2 (5 bases). The CDR3 sequence is 14 residues long. Trimming removed 3 bases at V and 3 bases at J, with 10 bases between. The germline gives CDR1 MRHNA, CDR2 SNTAGT. The CDR3 is CASSETGGTDTQYF. The CDR3 bases are TGTGCCAGCAGTGAGACTGGAGGAACAGATACGCAGTATTTT.

This clonotype has a count of ten or more. V usage is TRBV6-2 or TRBV6-3 and J usage is TRBJ1-1; 12 nucleotides agree with TRBD1. The CDR3 runs 15 residues. The V segment lost 5 bases and the J segment 7 bases; nucleotides outside the gene matches: 8. Germline values: CDR1 MNHEY, CDR2 SVGEGT. The CDR3 loop is CASSTRDRGLIEAFF. In DNA form, the CDR3 reads TGTGCCAGCAGTACCCGGGACAGGGGGCTCATTGAAGCTTTCTTT.

This clonotype appeared many times. The chain combines TRBV14 with TRBJ1-1; D not certain. This CDR3 contains 13 residues. Looked up from germline, CDR1 is SGHDN and CDR2 is FVKESK. V dropped 5 bases and J dropped 1 base, with 8 bases sitting between them. The CDR3 here is CASSVDGNTEAFF. The CDR3 region has the DNA TGTGCCAGCAGCGTCGACGGGAACACTGAAGCTTTCTTT.

This clonotype has ten or more counts. The CDR3 DNA reads TGCAGTGCTACCAGGGGATTCGGCAATCAGCCCCAGCATTTT. Amino acid sequence: CSATRGFGNQPQHF. The genes are TRBV20-1 and TRBJ1-5; possible D gene TRBD1, 6 bases. Germline values: CDR1 DFQATT, CDR2 SNEGSKA (reference sequence). This CDR3 region has 14 residues. The V gene lost 4 bases and the J gene lost 2 bases, with 12 bases spanning the gap.

This clonotype was recorded at least ten times. The V and J genes are TRBV7-2 and TRBJ2-7; perhaps D is TRBD1 or TRBD2 (5 bases each). Germline loops: CDR1 SGHTA, CDR2 FQGNSA. The length of the CDR3 is 16 residues. The ends were cut back, 1 base at V and 4 bases at J, with 17 bases in the middle. This CDR3 reads CASSLVQGPVGYEQYF. CDR3 nucleotide sequence: TGTGCCAGCAGCTTAGTTCAGGGACCCGTGGGATACGAGCAGTACTTC.

To note about this clonotype: This could be a read error, since a much larger clone is one nucleotide away. J is TRBJ2-7 and V is TRBV7-9; TRBD1 agrees at 8 bases. Trimming at V came to 5 bases and at J to 5 bases, leaving 11 bases not matched to a gene. CDR3 size: 15 residues. The germline gives CDR1 SEHNR, CDR2 FQNEAQ (reference sequence). CDR3 loop: CASSPRGDRRNEQYF. CDR3 in DNA: TGTGCCAGCAGCCCCCGTGGGGACAGGCGCAACGAGCAGTACTTC.

This clonotype has a handful of counts. The chain links TRBV4-3 to TRBJ2-2; no definite D call. The CDR3 is 14 residues long. Germline V lookup: CDR1 LGHNA, CDR2 YSLEER. Trimming pared 0 bases from V and 4 bases from J, leaving 6 bases between. The CDR3 nucleotides read TGCGCCAGCAGCCAAGAGAGTTTCACCGGGGAGCTGTTTTTT. Translation: CASSQESFTGELFF.

This clonotype was found many times. The chain employs TRBV5-1 and TRBJ1-2; D perhaps matches TRBD1 (5 bases). Trimming removed 4 bases from V and 2 bases from J, with 12 bases in between. The germline CDR1 and CDR2 sequences are SGHRS and YFSETQ. This CDR3 has 14 residues. CDR3 DNA: TGCGCCAGCAGCCCATGGGGCAGGAACTATGGCTACACCTTC. It encodes CASSPWGRNYGYTF.

At least ten counts were recorded for this clonotype. The rearrangement uses TRBV3-1 and TRBJ1-1, with D hard to call. This CDR3 has 15 amino acids. Trimming took off 0 bases at V and 8 bases at J, with 16 bases between the two ends. The germline CDR1 and CDR2 sequences are LGHDT and YNNKEL (reference sequence). CDR3 in DNA: TGTGCCAGCAGCCAAGATCTTGGTGGCAGACCAGAAGCTTTCTTT. This encodes CASSQDLGGRPEAFF.

This clonotype was found many times. This chain links TRBV5-1 with TRBJ2-3; D is ambiguous. The CDR3 runs to 14 residues. Trimming cost V 2 bases and J 1 base, with 8 bases left between them. CDR1 and CDR2 from the germline V gene are SGHRS and YFSETQ. The CDR3 nucleotides read TGCGCCAGCAGCTTATGGGATGGCACAGATACGCAGTATTTT. It specifies CASSLWDGTDTQYF.